This T cell receptor (beta chain) was documented in a study of identical twins (dated by TCRdb to 2016 to 2017). Study-wide context: The study deep-sequenced TCR alpha and beta repertoires from monozygotic twins, unrelated adults of various ages and cord blood to test whether fetal clonotypes persist. To rule out contamination, the twin experiments were replicated at different times with different library preparation protocols. Broader findings and caveats from the paper: Invariant T cells such as MAIT and iNKT could partly confound zero-insertion analyses, though diverse VJ usage argued against this for most clonotypes. Excess twin sharing in beta out-of-frame sequences was weaker because fewer shared sequences lowered the signal-to-noise ratio. Conclusions relied on cross-sectional statistical analysis, since the same donors could not be followed over many years. Compared with coincidental sharing between unrelated individuals, out-of-frame TCR alpha sequences shared between twins showed an excess of sequences with low generation probability. In monozygotic twins, recombination models systematically underestimated out-of-frame TCR alpha sharing, but the models matched the sharing seen between unrelated individuals. Fewer insertions were carried by abundant cord blood beta clonotypes; a weaker similar trend was observed in young adult naive repertoires, while no such trend was observed in memory repertoires.

Every donor in the study was a healthy Caucasian. The CDR3 sequence holds 13 residues, the cysteine and phenylalanine included. The CDR3 DNA has 39 bases and is translated from base 1. The germline V gene (reference sequence) gives CDR1 as SGHAT and CDR2 as FQDESV. A remark on this clonotype: It has no known antigen specificity. No clone much larger than this one lies a single base away; base qualities are absent.

The library was produced with 5' RACE. The reads were generated on an Illumina HiSeq 2000. Template switching added a universal primer binding site, and the final cDNA carried a unique molecular identifier that allowed TCR cDNA molecules to be counted accurately. First-strand cDNA for TCR alpha and beta chains was synthesized from specific primers in the conserved constant-segment region. Each cDNA library was double barcoded, with a SMART-Mk sample barcode plus Illumina barcodes, to control for contamination. Two successive PCR steps introduced TruSeq adapter sequences along with Illumina sample barcodes. Sequencing of the TCR alpha and beta cDNA libraries was done on the Illumina HiSeq platform using custom primers. The source study handled its data this way. Unique molecular identifiers were extracted from raw reads with MiGEC, and CDR3 positions were determined with MiXCR. Recombination models were inferred per individual with the repgenHMM and IGoR tools using an EM algorithm. The tcR package in R was used for shared clonotype analysis, with sharing normalized by the product of cloneset sizes. To study raw recombination free of thymic and clonal selection effects, out-of-frame nonproductive sequences were analyzed. TCRdb cleaned the public reads at Q25 with fastp, built clones with MiXCR and kept in-frame beta chains. Rows merge per CDR3 protein into single entries with the most common DNA and genes. The V and J calls were not made by the authors but by TCRdb's processing. Recorded for this sample are 1,800,000 or so distinct CDR3 sequences; more than 30% of them occurred a single time. The ten top clones hold about 0.27% of the sample.

The receptor chain draws on TRBV11-1 and TRBJ2-1; no D segment can be confidently identified. The end of the DNA aligns better with TRBJ2-7, so the J call may be wrong. The clonotype originates from a newborn girl in good health. Sequenced input: cord blood. The CDR3 here reads CASSLARYNEQYF. The bases read TGTGCCAGCAGCTTAGCCCGATACAATGAGCAGTACTTC.